Presented here are 16 T cell receptor beta chains from one specimen sequenced in a study of T cell responses to AZD1222 COVID-19 vaccine. TCRdb's copy holds only in-frame clones and misses some; the assay was immunoSEQ multiplex PCR. The profile shows 150,000 or so clones, 90% of them singletons. Here the sequenced sample was peripheral blood, taken on day 0 of AZD1222 vaccination. Every receptor here comes from an adult in good health.

The V gene is TRBV7-9, the J gene TRBJ2-7; possible D gene TRBD1, 5 bases. In germline, CDR1 is SEHNR, CDR2 FQNEAQ (reference sequence). The CDR3 is made up of 13 amino acids. V dropped 2 bases and J dropped 1 base, with 6 bases sitting between them. As DNA, the CDR3 is TGTGCCAGCAGCTTATCAGGGTCCTACGAGCAGTACTTC. Translation: CASSLSGSYEQYF. The variable domain in full, with the rest retrieved from reference TRBV7-9 and TRBJ2-7, is DTGVSQNPRHKITKRGQNVTFRCDPISEHNRLYWYRQTLGQGPEFLTYFQNEAQLEKSRLLSDRFSAERPKGSFSTLEIQRTEQGDSAMYLCASSLSGSYEQYFGPGTRLTVT.

The chain uses TRBV5-1 and TRBJ1-5; 7 nucleotides agree with TRBD1. The CDR3 is 15 residues long. Germline CDR1 and CDR2: SGHRS and YFSETQ. After removal of 0 bases from V and 5 bases from J, the junction contained 5 bases not matched to a gene. CDR3 protein: CASSLGTGTDQPQHF. Here the CDR3 DNA reads TGCGCCAGCAGCTTGGGGACAGGTACTGATCAGCCCCAGCATTTT.

The V gene is TRBV7-2, the J gene TRBJ1-5; 7 bases agree with TRBD1. The length of the CDR3 is 14 residues. Trimming cost V 5 bases and J 3 bases; bases outside gene matches: 4. The V gene's germline CDR1 is SGHTA and CDR2 FQGNSA. The CDR3: CASSRDSFNQPQHF. CDR3 DNA: TGTGCCAGCAGCCGGGACAGTTTCAATCAGCCCCAGCATTTT. Filled out from reference TRBV7-2 and TRBJ1-5, the complete variable domain reads GAGVSQSPSNKVTEKGKDVELRCDPISGHTALYWYRQSLGQGLEFLIYFQGNSAPDKSGLPSDRFSAERTGGSVSTLTIQRTQQEDSAVYLCASSRDSFNQPQHFGDGTRLSIL.

The chain joins TRBV7-6 to TRBJ1-1; D is possibly TRBD1 (6 bases). The CDR3 totals 17 residues. Trimming pared 1 base from V and 6 bases from J, leaving 21 bases between. Germline lookup yields CDR1 SGHVS and CDR2 FNYEAQ. The CDR3 region is CASSLGPPTGLLAEAFF. The CDR3 nucleotides read TGTGCCAGCAGCTTAGGCCCCCCAACAGGGTTATTGGCTGAAGCTTTCTTT. Full variable domain (missing parts from reference TRBV7-6 and TRBJ1-1): GAGVSQSPRYKVTKRGQDVALRCDPISGHVSLYWYRQALGQGPEFLTYFNYEAQQDKSGLPNDRFSAERPEGSISTLTIQRTEQRDSAMYRCASSLGPPTGLLAEAFFGQGTRLTVV.

This chain uses TRBV28 with TRBJ1-3; no clear D. CDR3 length equals 16 residues. Trimming took off 5 bases at V and 0 bases at J, with 14 bases between the two ends. Germline V gene lookup returns CDR1 MDHEN and CDR2 SYDVKM. The CDR3 protein is CASSLPEATSGNTIYF. CDR3 in DNA: TGTGCCAGCAGTCTTCCGGAGGCGACCTCTGGAAACACCATATATTTT.

V is TRBV21-1 and J is TRBJ2-7; whether TRBD1, the table's D call, matches the DNA was not checked. TRBV21-1 is a documented pseudogene. The CDR3 runs to 15 residues. Here the CDR3 DNA reads TGTGCCAGCAGCAAAGGGGCAGGGACAGCGAGCGAGCAGTACTTC. Encoded protein: CASSKGAGTASEQYF.

This clone was seen more than once but under ten times. The V call is TRBV7-8, the J call TRBJ2-7; 9 nucleotides match TRBD2. This CDR3 spans 15 amino acids. The V gene end was trimmed by 1 base and the J gene end by 0 bases; junction bases not matched to a gene: 1. Germline V gene sequence: CDR1 SGHVS, CDR2 FQNEAQ. CDR3 coding DNA: TGTGCCAGCAGCTTAGGTAGCGGGGGCTCCTACGAGCAGTACTTC. Translating gives CASSLGSGGSYEQYF.

The chain links TRBV29-1 to TRBJ2-5, with no clear D. Germline loops: CDR1 SQVTM, CDR2 ANQGSEA. V lost 7 bases to trimming and J lost 6 bases, with 15 bases between them. CDR3 length: 12 residues. CDR3: CSGELAAKTQYF. The CDR3 coding sequence is TGCAGCGGCGAACTGGCGGCGAAGACCCAGTACTTC. The full variable domain, completed using reference TRBV29-1 and TRBJ2-5, is SAVISQKPSRDICQRGTSLTIQCQVDSQVTMMFWYRQQPGQSLTLIATANQGSEATYESGFVIDKFPISRPNLTFSTLTVSNMSPEDSSIYLCSGELAAKTQYFGPGTRLLVL.

This chain joins TRBV6-5 and TRBJ1-5; D gene ambiguous. Trimming removed 8 bases from V and 7 bases from J, with 9 bases in between. Germline V lookup: CDR1 MNHEY, CDR2 SVGAGI. The CDR3 extends over 11 amino acids. The CDR3, as DNA: TGTGCCAGCGGATTGGGCCAGCCCCAGCATTTT. Translated, it gives CASGLGQPQHF.

The chain combines TRBV18 with TRBJ1-4; 7 nucleotides align to TRBD1. Germline CDR1 is KGHSH and CDR2 is LQKENI. V dropped 3 bases and J dropped 7; count of bases not matched to a gene: 8. This CDR3 is 15 amino acids long. CDR3 nucleotides: TGTGCCAGCTCACCGGGAGGGGGCGCATCTGAAAAACTGTTTTTT. It is translated as CASSPGGGASEKLFF. Looking up the rest from reference TRBV18 and TRBJ1-4 gives the full variable domain: NAGVMQNPRHLVRRRGQEARLRCSPMKGHSHVYWYRQLPEEGLKFMVYLQKENIIDESGMPKERFSAEFPKEGPSILRIQQVVRGDSAAYFCASSPGGGASEKLFFGSGTQLSVL.

The V gene is TRBV6-5, the J gene TRBJ2-3; TRBD2 agrees at 9 bases. The CDR3 is made up of 14 amino acids. V lost 2 bases and J lost 7; bases outside the gene matches: 4. The germline CDR1 and CDR2 sequences are MNHEY and SVGAGI. CDR3 sequence: CASSYAGGPNTQYF. CDR3 DNA sequence: TGTGCCAGCAGTTACGCGGGGGGGCCAAATACGCAGTATTTT.

The rearrangement joins TRBV7-2 to TRBJ1-1; TRBD1 is a possible D gene (6 bases). This CDR3 is 14 amino acids long. CDR1 is SGHTA, CDR2 FQGNSA, per germline. V lost 2 bases and J 4 bases, leaving 11 bases between the germline ends. CDR3 DNA sequence: TGTGCCAGCAGCTTACAGGGGCCGAGCACTGAAGCTTTCTTT. Encoded protein: CASSLQGPSTEAFF.

This chain connects TRBV11-2 to TRBJ1-1, with D possibly being TRBD1 (5 bases). The ends were cut back, 5 bases at V and 2 bases at J, with 9 bases in the middle. The CDR3 runs to 13 residues. Per the germline V gene, CDR1 is SGHAT and CDR2 is FQNNGV. The CDR3 DNA is TGTGCCAGCAGCCAACAGGTAAACACTGAAGCTTTCTTT. Its protein product is CASSQQVNTEAFF.

The chain joins TRBV18 to TRBJ1-2; D gene uncertain. Germline-derived CDR1 and CDR2 are KGHSH and LQKENI. There are 14 residues in the CDR3. Trimming cost V 2 bases and J 0 bases, with 7 bases left between them. CDR3 DNA: TGTGCCAGCTCACCAGCTGGATCTAACTATGGCTACACCTTC. This encodes CASSPAGSNYGYTF.

The rearrangement uses TRBV11-2 and TRBJ2-3; 7 nucleotides match TRBD2. With 5 bases clipped from V and 6 bases from J, the junction kept 8 bases outside the gene matches. Germline V lookup: CDR1 SGHAT, CDR2 FQNNGV. The CDR3 is 14 amino acids. The CDR3 coding sequence is TGTGCCAGCAGCCGGGGAGCGGGGCGCGATACGCAGTATTTT. It yields the protein CASSRGAGRDTQYF.

This clone was recorded at least ten times. The genes are TRBV7-9 and TRBJ1-2; the D is unclear. Germline V CDR1 and CDR2: SEHNR, FQNEAQ (reference sequence). The V end was cut by 5 bases, the J end by 4 bases, with 17 bases between. This CDR3 is 15 amino acids long. The CDR3 DNA is TGTGCCAGCAGCCGACGGTCCCTTTGGGGCTATGGCTACACCTTC. Translated, it gives CASSRRSLWGYGYTF.